One and the same sample provided the 19 T cell receptor beta chains below, sequenced in a study of control samples from healthy donors and cancer patients. The table came from immunoSEQ multiplex PCR; TCRdb's copy has only in-frame clones and leaves some out. The table shows 150,000 to 200,000 clones, with around 94% occurring only once. What was sequenced was blood. The source is a woman between 18 and 29 years old in good health.

This chain links TRBV7-9 with TRBJ1-3; D not resolved. There are 15 residues in the CDR3. CDR1 SEHNR and CDR2 FQNEAQ come from the germline V gene (reference sequence). Trimming pared 1 base from V and 6 bases from J, leaving 13 bases between. The CDR3 DNA reads as TGTGCCAGCAGCTTAGATGGGCAGGCCTTAAACACCATATATTTT. Amino acids: CASSLDGQALNTIYF. The variable domain in full, completed from reference TRBV7-9 and TRBJ1-3, reads DTGVSQNPRHKITKRGQNVTFRCDPISEHNRLYWYRQTLGQGPEFLTYFQNEAQLEKSRLLSDRFSAERPKGSFSTLEIQRTEQGDSAMYLCASSLDGQALNTIYFGEGSWLTVV.

J is TRBJ2-1 and V is TRBV6-5; perhaps TRBD2 as D (5 bases). V lost 0 bases and J lost 12, with 12 bases in between. The CDR3 has 13 amino acids. Germline assignment: CDR1 MNHEY and CDR2 SVGAGI. Here the CDR3 DNA reads TGTGCCAGCAGTTACTCGAACCTAGCCAGGCAGTTCTTC. The encoded protein is CASSYSNLARQFF.

This clone was counted a single time. This chain links TRBV19 with TRBJ2-1; TRBD2 agrees at 8 bases. Trimming took 4 bases from V and 9 from J; bases not matched to a gene: 14. CDR3 length: 16 amino acids. Germline V CDR1 and CDR2: LNHDA, SQIVND (reference sequence). CDR3 sequence reads: CASSKGLDALRGEQFF. CDR3 in DNA: TGTGCCAGTAGTAAGGGACTAGATGCTTTAAGGGGTGAGCAGTTCTTC.

This clone was picked up a small number of times. J is TRBJ2-5 and V is TRBV19, with 7 bases identical to TRBD1. The CDR3 is 17 amino acids. Germline V gene lookup returns CDR1 LNHDA and CDR2 SQIVND (reference sequence). The J segment lost 5 bases and the V segment lost 0 bases, leaving 12 bases of the junction unmatched. The CDR3 loop is CASSIEGGQGVQETQYF. CDR3 nucleotide sequence: TGTGCCAGTAGTATAGAAGGTGGGCAGGGGGTCCAGGAGACCCAGTACTTC.

The V gene is TRBV5-1, the J gene TRBJ2-1; D is possibly TRBD1 (6 bases). V was trimmed by 2 bases and J by 6 bases, leaving 9 bases between them. The CDR3 covers 13 residues. Per germline, CDR1 SGHRS and CDR2 YFSETQ. CDR3 sequence: CASSFRTVNEQFF. CDR3 bases: TGCGCCAGCAGCTTCCGGACAGTCAATGAGCAGTTCTTC.

The chain recombines TRBV11-3 with TRBJ1-1, with a tentative D call TRBD1 (6 bases). The V and J ends lost 5 bases and 3 bases respectively, with 10 bases between them. CDR1 is SGHNT and CDR2 is YENEEA in the germline V gene. CDR3 length equals 13 residues. The CDR3 bases are TGTGCCAGCAGCCCCGCAGGGGACACTGAAGCTTTCTTT. This codes for CASSPAGDTEAFF.

The chain uses TRBV14 and TRBJ1-2; unclear D gene. The germline CDR1 and CDR2 sequences are SGHDN and FVKESK. V was shortened by 1 base and J by 6 bases, with 9 bases between the two germline ends. CDR3 size: 13 residues. In nucleotides, the CDR3 is TGTGCCAGCAGCCAAGGCCCTAGGGATGGCTACACCTTC. Its protein product is CASSQGPRDGYTF.

The rearrangement uses TRBV5-8 and TRBJ1-1; D is unresolved. Germline V gene sequence: CDR1 SGHTS, CDR2 YDEGEE. Trimming stripped 0 bases from V and 6 bases from J, with 12 bases between. The CDR3 runs to 14 residues. The CDR3: CASSLGGIDPEAFF. For the CDR3, the DNA is TGTGCCAGCAGCTTGGGCGGGATCGACCCTGAAGCTTTCTTT. The whole variable domain, filled in from reference TRBV5-8 and TRBJ1-1, reads EAGVTQSPTHLIKTRGQQATLRCSPISGHTSVYWYQQALGLGLQFLLWYDEGEERNRGNFPPRFSGRQFPNYSSELNVNALELEDSALYLCASSLGGIDPEAFFGQGTRLTVV.

CDR3 protein: CASNRPPGAGANVLTF. The CDR3 DNA is TGTGCCAGCAACCGCCCCCCCGGGGCTGGGGCCAACGTCCTGACTTTC. The rearrangement uses TRBV28 and TRBJ2-6, with D perhaps matching TRBD2 (5 bases). The CDR3 covers 16 residues. Germline-derived CDR1 and CDR2 are MDHEN and SYDVKM. Trimming cost V 7 bases and J 2 bases, with 15 bases left between them.

As for this clone: This same CDR3 is encoded by further DNA sequences in the sample. The CDR3 bases are TGTGCCAGCAGCTCCACAGGGAACACTGAAGCTTTCTTT. Translating gives CASSSTGNTEAFF. The chain links TRBV11-2 to TRBJ1-1; D may be TRBD1 (5 bases). V lost 4 bases and J lost 1, with 7 bases in between. The CDR3 extends over 13 amino acids. Germline values: CDR1 SGHAT, CDR2 FQNNGV.

The gene calls are TRBV6-5 and TRBJ1-4, with a tentative D call TRBD1 (6 bases). CDR3 size: 14 residues. From germline, CDR1 is MNHEY and CDR2 SVGAGI. The V end was cut by 6 bases, the J end by 7 bases, with 15 bases between. This CDR3 is CASRVQGGGEKLFF. CDR3 bases: TGTGCCAGCAGAGTACAGGGTGGTGGTGAAAAACTGTTTTTT.

This clone was found a few times. V usage is TRBV10-2 and J usage is TRBJ2-7, with no clear D. CDR3 size: 12 residues. V was pared by 6 bases and J by 4 bases, with 10 bases between. Germline V gene sequence: CDR1 WSHSY, CDR2 SAAADI. The CDR3 DNA follows: TGCGCCAGCAGCCTTAGTTCTTACGAGCAGTACTTC. It translates to CASSLSSYEQYF.

The gene calls are TRBV7-2 and TRBJ2-7; no definite D call. V was pared by 5 bases and J by 4 bases, with 15 bases between. CDR1 is SGHTA and CDR2 is FQGNSA in the germline V gene. The CDR3 is 14 amino acids. In nucleotides, the CDR3 is TGTGCCAGCAGCCAGTTGGGGATTACGTACGAGCAGTACTTC. It specifies CASSQLGITYEQYF. Looking up the rest from reference TRBV7-2 and TRBJ2-7 gives the full variable domain: GAGVSQSPSNKVTEKGKDVELRCDPISGHTALYWYRQSLGQGLEFLIYFQGNSAPDKSGLPSDRFSAERTGGSVSTLTIQRTQQEDSAVYLCASSQLGITYEQYFGPGTRLTVT.

The gene calls are TRBV7-2 and TRBJ2-2; D is unclear. Trimming cost V 1 base and J 1 base, with 4 bases left between them. CDR1 and CDR2 from the germline V gene are SGHTA and FQGNSA. The CDR3 sequence is 14 residues long. The CDR3, as DNA: TGTGCCAGCAGCTTAGTGAGGAACACCGGGGAGCTGTTTTTT. It codes for CASSLVRNTGELFF. The variable domain in full, with the rest retrieved from reference TRBV7-2 and TRBJ2-2, is GAGVSQSPSNKVTEKGKDVELRCDPISGHTALYWYRQSLGQGLEFLIYFQGNSAPDKSGLPSDRFSAERTGGSVSTLTIQRTQQEDSAVYLCASSLVRNTGELFFGEGSRLTVL.

V and J are TRBV24-1 and TRBJ2-3; 9 bases are a match to TRBD2. Germline CDR1 reads KGHDR; CDR2 reads SFDVKD. Germline trimming cut 4 bases from V and 9 bases from J; bases unmatched to any gene: 16. The CDR3 sequence is 17 residues long. CDR3 nucleotides: TGTGCCACCAGTGACCCGGGTGGCGGGGGGGTGTCGGGCACGCAGTATTTT. Residues: CATSDPGGGGVSGTQYF.

The chain carries TRBV19 and TRBJ1-2, with 9 bases fitting TRBD1. V trimming: 3 bases; J trimming: 2 bases; junction bases outside the gene matches: 10. Germline CDR1 and CDR2: LNHDA and SQIVND (reference sequence). The CDR3 has 17 residues. In nucleotides, the CDR3 is TGTGCCAGTAGTATGGGGACAGGGAAGTTGTACAACTATGGCTACACCTTC. It yields the protein CASSMGTGKLYNYGYTF.

The J gene is TRBJ1-5, the V gene TRBV6-5, with D possibly matching TRBD1 (6 bases). The CDR3 loop spans 14 amino acids. The V end was cut by 6 bases, the J end by 9 bases, with 18 bases between. Germline V CDR1 and CDR2: MNHEY, SVGAGI. The CDR3 loop is CASSSNQGITPQHF. CDR3 DNA sequence: TGTGCCAGCAGCTCAAATCAGGGGATTACGCCCCAGCATTTT.

The J gene is TRBJ1-2, the V gene TRBV7-2, with 9 bases identical to TRBD1. Germline values: CDR1 SGHTA, CDR2 FQGNSA. The CDR3 length is 15 residues. J lost 4 bases, V lost 5 bases, and 8 bases had no gene match. The CDR3 DNA follows: TGTGCCAGCAGCCCCGGACAGGGGTTAGTCTATGGCTACACCTTC. Its protein product is CASSPGQGLVYGYTF.

The chain carries TRBV5-4 and TRBJ1-1; 8 bases are shared with TRBD1. J lost 3 bases, V lost 3 bases, and 4 bases had no gene match. This CDR3 is built from 14 residues. Germline V gives CDR1 SGHNT, CDR2 YYREEE (reference sequence). The CDR3 is CASSSGQGYTEAFF. Here the CDR3 DNA reads TGTGCCAGCAGCTCCGGACAGGGCTACACTGAAGCTTTCTTT.